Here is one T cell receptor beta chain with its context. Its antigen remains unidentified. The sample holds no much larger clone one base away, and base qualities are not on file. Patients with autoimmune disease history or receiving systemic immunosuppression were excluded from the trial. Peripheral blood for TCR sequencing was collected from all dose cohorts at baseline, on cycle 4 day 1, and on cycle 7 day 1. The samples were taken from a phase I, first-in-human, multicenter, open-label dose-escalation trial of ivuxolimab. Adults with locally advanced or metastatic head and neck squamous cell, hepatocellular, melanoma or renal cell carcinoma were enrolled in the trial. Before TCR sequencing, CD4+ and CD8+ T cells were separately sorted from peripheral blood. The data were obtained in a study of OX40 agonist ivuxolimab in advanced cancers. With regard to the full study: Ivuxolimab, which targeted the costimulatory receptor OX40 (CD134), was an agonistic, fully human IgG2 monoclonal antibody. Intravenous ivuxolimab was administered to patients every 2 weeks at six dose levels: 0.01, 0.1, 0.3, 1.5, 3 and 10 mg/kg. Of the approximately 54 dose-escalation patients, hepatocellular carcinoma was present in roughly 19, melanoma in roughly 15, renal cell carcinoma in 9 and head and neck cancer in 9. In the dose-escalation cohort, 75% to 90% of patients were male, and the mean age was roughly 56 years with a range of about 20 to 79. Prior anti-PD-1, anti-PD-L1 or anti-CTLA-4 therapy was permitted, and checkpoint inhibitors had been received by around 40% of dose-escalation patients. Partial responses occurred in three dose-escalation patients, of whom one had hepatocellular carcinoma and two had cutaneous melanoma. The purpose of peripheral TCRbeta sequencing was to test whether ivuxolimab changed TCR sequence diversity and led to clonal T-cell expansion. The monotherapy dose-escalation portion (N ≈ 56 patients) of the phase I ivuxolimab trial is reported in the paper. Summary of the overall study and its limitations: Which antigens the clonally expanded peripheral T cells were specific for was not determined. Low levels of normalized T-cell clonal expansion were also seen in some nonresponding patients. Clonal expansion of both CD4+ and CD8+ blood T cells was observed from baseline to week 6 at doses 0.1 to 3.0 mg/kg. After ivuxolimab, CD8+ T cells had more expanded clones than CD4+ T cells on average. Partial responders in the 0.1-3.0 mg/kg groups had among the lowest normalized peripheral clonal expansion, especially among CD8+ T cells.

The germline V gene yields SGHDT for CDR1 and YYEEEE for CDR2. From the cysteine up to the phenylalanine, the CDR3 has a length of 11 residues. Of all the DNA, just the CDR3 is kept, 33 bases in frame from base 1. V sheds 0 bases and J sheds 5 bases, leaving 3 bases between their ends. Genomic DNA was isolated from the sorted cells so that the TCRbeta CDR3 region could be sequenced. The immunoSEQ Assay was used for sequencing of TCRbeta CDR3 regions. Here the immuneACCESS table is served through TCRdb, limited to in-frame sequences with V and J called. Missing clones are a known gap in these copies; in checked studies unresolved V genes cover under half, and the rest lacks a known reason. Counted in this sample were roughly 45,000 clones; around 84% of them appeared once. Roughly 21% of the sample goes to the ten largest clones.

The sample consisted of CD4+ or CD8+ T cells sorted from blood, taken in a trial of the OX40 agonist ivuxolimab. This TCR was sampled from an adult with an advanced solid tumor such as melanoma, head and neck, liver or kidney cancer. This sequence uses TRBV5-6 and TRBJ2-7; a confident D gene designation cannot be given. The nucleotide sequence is TGTGCCAGCAGCTTGGCGAACGAGCAGTACTTC. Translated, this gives CASSLANEQYF.